The following is a TCR beta chain sequence with its context. The entry originates in a study of blood T cell repertoires in COVID-19. The wider study: T cells, B-cell-depleted T cells, or PBMCs provided the cDNA or gDNA that served as material.

Assay: immunoSEQ multiplex PCR; the TCRdb copy retains only in-frame clones and omits some. The table lists about 73,000 clones, approximately 92% of them singletons. Trimming removed 0 bases from V and 5 bases from J, with 16 bases in between. This CDR3 has 16 residues. In germline, CDR1 is LGHDT, CDR2 YNNKEL (reference sequence). The chain links TRBV3-1 (or the pseudogene TRBV3-2) to TRBJ2-5; D may be TRBD1 (6 bases). The receptor's source is an elderly man with acute or convalescent COVID-19. Sample: peripheral blood. CDR3 bases: TGTGCCAGCAGCCAAGATATGTCAGGGGAGCTTGAGACCCAGTACTTC. Translation gives CASSQDMSGELETQYF.